One sample yielded the 32 T cell receptor beta chains listed below, sequenced in a study of blood T cells in healthy people across ages (dated by TCRdb to the mid-2010s). The library was prepared using 5' RACE. TCRdb names Illumina HiSeq 2500 as the instrument used. The second PCR ran for about 7 to 11 cycles and used a J-beta primer mix along with a sample-barcoded 5' primer. The public reads were quality trimmed at Q25 with fastp and then assembled into clones with MiXCR by TCRdb, keeping productive beta chains. Rows are combined by CDR3 protein, so each entry shows the most common genes and DNA. A total of about 840,000 distinct CDR3 sequences appear in this sample, approximately 32% of them only once. The top ten clonotypes cover about a tenth of the sample. The data also belong to a second study, concerning T cells of mothers and their children.

Source material: blood. These receptors were collected from a woman in her 40s in good health.

Turning to this clonotype: This sequence may be a read error, since a much larger clone differs from it by one base. The chain uses TRBV7-2 and TRBJ1-4; 9 nucleotides line up with TRBD1. The germline CDR1 and CDR2 sequences are SGHTA and FQGNSA. The CDR3 extends over 14 amino acids. CDR3 in amino acids: CAGSQDRGSGKLFF. CDR3 nucleotide sequence: TGTGCCGGCAGCCAGGACAGGGGCTCAGGAAAACTGTTTTTT.

There are a few counts of this clonotype. This chain connects TRBV9 to TRBJ2-3, with 13 positions matching TRBD2. CDR3 size: 17 residues. Looked up from germline, CDR1 is SGDLS and CDR2 is YYNGEE. V dropped 0 bases and J dropped 3; count of bases not matched to a gene: 4. The chain's CDR3 is CASSVGLAGGPTDTQYF. The CDR3 bases are TGTGCCAGCAGCGTAGGACTAGCGGGGGGTCCGACAGATACGCAGTATTTT.

V is TRBV29-1 and J is TRBJ2-5, with TRBD2 matching over 12 bases. The J segment lost 4 bases and the V segment lost 6 bases, leaving 9 bases of the junction unmatched. CDR1 and CDR2 from the germline V gene are SQVTM and ANQGSEA. This CDR3 contains 15 residues. The chain's CDR3 is CSVRRGLAGSETQYF. The CDR3 DNA follows: TGCAGCGTAAGGAGAGGACTAGCGGGGTCAGAGACCCAGTACTTC.

Many counts were recorded for this clonotype. The chain carries TRBV9 and TRBJ2-1, with TRBD2 matching over 7 bases. The CDR3 extends over 13 amino acids. V shed 0 bases, J shed 12 bases, and the junction held 6 bases outside the gene matches. The V gene's germline CDR1 is SGDLS and CDR2 YYNGEE. CDR3 sequence: CASSVESAGRQFF. The CDR3 DNA is TGTGCCAGCAGCGTAGAGTCAGCGGGGCGGCAGTTCTTC.

The genes are TRBV20-1 and TRBJ1-3; D might be TRBD1 (6 bases). CDR3 length: 19 amino acids. Deletions cut 0 bases from V and 1 base from J, with 22 bases between. The V gene's germline CDR1 is DFQATT and CDR2 SNEGSKA (reference sequence). CDR3 sequence: CSARDLAPRGGISGNTIYF. For the CDR3, the DNA is TGCAGTGCTAGAGATCTGGCGCCCAGGGGAGGGATTTCTGGAAACACCATATATTTT.

A remark on this clonotype: A read error is possible here, since a much larger clone lies one base away. The genes are TRBV12-3 or TRBV12-4 and TRBJ2-4; D gene ambiguous. TRBJ2-7 matches the DNA end more closely, so the J call is doubtful. This CDR3 contains 14 residues. CDR3 DNA: TGTGCCAGCAGTTTTCGAGAGAGTTCTTCCGAGCAGTACTTC. Protein sequence: CASSFRESSSEQYF.

This chain uses TRBV15 with TRBJ2-5; TRBD1 is a possible D gene (6 bases). The CDR3 is made up of 15 amino acids. The V gene's germline CDR1 is LNHNV and CDR2 YYDKDF (reference sequence). Trimming left V 1 base short and J 11 bases short, with 20 bases between. The CDR3 nucleotides are TGTGCCACCAGCAGAGTCTGGGGGCGTAACAATGAGCAGTACTTC. Residues: CATSRVWGRNNEQYF.

This clonotype occurred a few times. The chain has TRBV12-3 or TRBV12-4 and TRBJ2-3; no clear D gene. This CDR3 has 14 residues. V was shortened by 8 bases and J by 2 bases, with 14 bases between the two germline ends. The DNA of the CDR3 is TGTGCCAGCCCGGGCAAGGTGACCACAGATACGCAGTATTTT. Translating gives CASPGKVTTDTQYF.

This clonotype was found a few times. The rearrangement uses TRBV28 and TRBJ2-5; 7 bases align to TRBD1. Germline loops: CDR1 MDHEN, CDR2 SYDVKM. Trimming cost V 5 bases and J 5 bases; bases outside gene matches: 11. CDR3 length: 15 amino acids. The CDR3 reads CASSPRTGDQETQYF. Here the CDR3 DNA reads TGTGCCAGCAGTCCACGGACAGGTGATCAGGAGACCCAGTACTTC.

There are many counts of this clonotype. The CDR3 region is CASSRGPTSTDTQYF. CDR3 DNA sequence: TGTGCCAGCAGCCGAGGACCTACTAGCACAGATACGCAGTATTTT. The J gene is TRBJ2-3, the V gene TRBV7-2; D unresolved. V lost 5 bases, J lost 0 bases, and 12 bases lay in between. CDR1 and CDR2 (germline): SGHTA, FQGNSA. This CDR3 has 15 residues.

Many counts were recorded for this clonotype. The chain employs TRBV12-3 or TRBV12-4 and TRBJ2-7; tentatively, D is TRBD1 (6 bases). V dropped 5 bases and J dropped 7 bases, with 18 bases sitting between them. The CDR3 consists of 14 residues. DNA of the CDR3: TGTGCCAGCAGTCTCCGGGACAAAAGTAGGGAGCAGTACTTC. Residues: CASSLRDKSREQYF.

This clonotype appeared many times. The rearrangement uses TRBV27 and TRBJ1-2, with D possibly being TRBD1 (5 bases). Per germline, CDR1 MNHEY and CDR2 SMNVEV (reference sequence). CDR3 length: 11 amino acids. V was cut by 8 bases and J by 8 bases, with 12 bases left in between. CDR3 DNA: TGTGCCAGCCAGGGCCGAGGCGGCTACACCTTC. Its protein is CASQGRGGYTF.

This clonotype was counted ten times or more. The genes are TRBV4-3 and TRBJ2-5; 9 bases are a match to TRBD1. Looked up from germline, CDR1 is LGHNA and CDR2 is YSLEER. V was clipped by 1 base and J by 4 bases; unmatched bases: 1. The CDR3 sequence is 14 residues long. CDR3 DNA: TGCGCCAGCAGCCAAGGGGGACAGGGAGAGACCCAGTACTTC. Protein product: CASSQGGQGETQYF.

Of note for this clonotype: A junction end diverges from the germline sequence, so it may reflect a read error. The rearrangement uses TRBV20-1 and TRBJ2-5; TRBD2 agrees at 9 bases. Germline assignment: CDR1 DFQATT and CDR2 SNEGSKA (reference sequence). This CDR3 comprises 17 residues. The CDR3 region is CSASGGLAGNLQGTQYF. The CDR3 DNA follows: TGCAGTGCTAGTGGAGGGCTAGCGGGGAATCTACAAGGGACCCAGTACTTC.

A few counts support this clonotype. The V and J genes are TRBV12-3 or TRBV12-4 and TRBJ2-3; 10 bases align to TRBD2. The CDR3 runs to 14 residues. The V segment lost 6 bases and the J segment 10 bases; nucleotides outside the gene matches: 10. Here the CDR3 DNA reads TGTGCCAGCAGAAGCGGGGGGGCCTTCGGGGCGCAGTATTTT. Amino acid sequence: CASRSGGAFGAQYF.

A remark on this clonotype: A read error may produce the germline difference seen at one junction end. This chain connects TRBV3-1 to TRBJ1-2; TRBD1 matches at 9 bases. Per germline, CDR1 LGHDT and CDR2 YNNKEL (reference sequence). This CDR3 has 16 amino acids. For the CDR3, the DNA is TGTGCCAGTAGCCGAGGATCCGGGACAGGGAACTATGGCCACACCTTC. Residues: CASSRGSGTGNYGHTF.

The table lists this clonotype with many counts. V usage is TRBV9 and J usage is TRBJ2-5; TRBD1 is a possible D gene (6 bases). The CDR3 runs 16 residues. Germline CDR1 SGDLS, CDR2 YYNGEE. Trimming removed 4 bases from V and 4 bases from J, with 20 bases in between. CDR3: CASSTLDRPVGETQYF. The CDR3 DNA reads as TGTGCCAGCAGCACCCTCGACAGGCCGGTAGGAGAGACCCAGTACTTC. Looking up the rest from reference TRBV9 and TRBJ2-5 gives the full variable domain: DSGVTQTPKHLITATGQRVTLRCSPRSGDLSVYWYQQSLDQGLQFLIQYYNGEERAKGNILERFSAQQFPDLHSELNLSSLELGDSALYFCASSTLDRPVGETQYFGPGTRLLVL.

The J gene is TRBJ1-2, the V gene TRBV29-1, with unresolved D. The V gene's germline CDR1 is SQVTM and CDR2 ANQGSEA. The CDR3 consists of 13 residues. Trimming stripped 4 bases from V and 4 bases from J, with 13 bases between. CDR3 nucleotides: TGCAGCGTTGTGCGTGTCGGAGTCTATGGCTACACCTTC. This translates into CSVVRVGVYGYTF. The full variable domain, rest sourced from reference TRBV29-1 and TRBJ1-2, is SAVISQKPSRDICQRGTSLTIQCQVDSQVTMMFWYRQQPGQSLTLIATANQGSEATYESGFVIDKFPISRPNLTFSTLTVSNMSPEDSSIYLCSVVRVGVYGYTFGSGTRLTVV.

The V and J genes are TRBV5-1 and TRBJ2-4; D might be TRBD2 (6 bases). Trimming left V 0 bases short and J 0 bases short, with 10 bases between. CDR3 size: 16 residues. Germline V gene lookup returns CDR1 SGHRS and CDR2 YFSETQ. The CDR3 is CASSLDSGVAKNIQYF. The CDR3 coding sequence is TGCGCCAGCAGCTTGGATAGCGGAGTAGCCAAAAACATTCAGTACTTC.

This chain connects TRBV5-6 to TRBJ1-5; D uncertain. The germline CDR1 and CDR2 sequences are SGHDT and YYEEEE. The CDR3 consists of 15 residues. V dropped 2 bases and J dropped 0 bases, with 9 bases sitting between them. In nucleotides, the CDR3 is TGTGCCAGCAGCTTTCGCCAGAATAGCAATCAGCCCCAGCATTTT. This codes for CASSFRQNSNQPQHF.

This chain uses TRBV10-3 with TRBJ1-1; no definite D call. The length of the CDR3 is 13 residues. The germline V gene encodes CDR1 ENHRY and CDR2 SYGVKD. V was clipped by 4 bases and J by 3 bases, with 9 bases between them. The CDR3 DNA is TGTGCCATCAGTGTGGGTTTGGACACTGAAGCTTTCTTT. Its translation: CAISVGLDTEAFF.

This clonotype was counted once. One end of the junction fails to match germline, which may point to a read error. This chain uses TRBV9 with TRBJ2-5, with 9 positions matching TRBD2. In germline, CDR1 is SGDLS, CDR2 YYNGEE. The CDR3 runs to 20 residues. CDR3 region: CANSPRERGAWDTYQETLYF. The CDR3 region has the DNA TGTGCCAACAGCCCCCGAGAGCGGGGGGCATGGGACACGTACCAAGAGACCCTGTACTTC.

This clonotype was counted a few times. V and J are TRBV24-1 and TRBJ1-2; the D is unclear. Trimming shortened V by 2 bases and J by 0 bases, and 15 bases separated the two germline ends. There are 17 residues in the CDR3. Germline V gene lookup returns CDR1 KGHDR and CDR2 SFDVKD. The CDR3 bases are TGTGCCACCAGTGATTGGGATTTTCGGGCTGCTAACTATGGCTACACCTTC. Translating gives CATSDWDFRAANYGYTF.

This clonotype occurred a few times. This chain joins TRBV18 and TRBJ2-6; D is ambiguous. Germline values: CDR1 KGHSH, CDR2 LQKENI. V was shortened by 1 base and J by 0 bases, with 10 bases between the two germline ends. This CDR3 spans 17 amino acids. The CDR3 DNA is TGTGCCAGCTCACCACAGGGCCGGTTCTCTGGGGCCAACGTCCTGACTTTC. Residues: CASSPQGRFSGANVLTF.

This clonotype has a handful of counts. A much larger clone is a single base away; this may be a read error. The chain links TRBV12-3 or TRBV12-4 to TRBJ2-1; tentative D call: TRBD2 (6 bases). The CDR3 contains 13 residues. Trimming left V 7 bases short and J 7 bases short, with 14 bases between. The CDR3 DNA follows: TGTGCCAGCACGGAAAGGGAGGTAAATGAGCAGTTCTTC. Its protein is CASTEREVNEQFF.

This clonotype was recorded at least ten times. This chain uses TRBV6-1 with TRBJ1-2; D might be TRBD1 (5 bases). The CDR3 is 15 residues long. Germline assignment: CDR1 MNHNS and CDR2 SASEGT. V was trimmed by 4 bases and J by 0 bases, leaving 12 bases between them. The CDR3 spells CASSVAGTSNYGYTF. CDR3 DNA: TGTGCCAGCAGTGTTGCCGGGACCTCTAACTATGGCTACACCTTC.

V gene TRBV20-1 combines with J gene TRBJ2-3, with 9 bases lining up with TRBD2. Trimming at V came to 6 bases and at J to 2 bases, leaving 9 bases not matched to a gene. Germline V gene lookup returns CDR1 DFQATT and CDR2 SNEGSKA (reference sequence). This CDR3 is built from 15 residues. In DNA form, the CDR3 reads TGCAGTGCAAGACGACTAGCGGAGTTCACAGATACGCAGTATTTT. It specifies CSARRLAEFTDTQYF.

J is TRBJ2-4 and V is TRBV2; the D is unclear. The J call is in doubt because the DNA end fits TRBJ2-7 better. CDR1 SNHLY and CDR2 FYNNEI come from the germline V gene. The CDR3 is 15 amino acids. The CDR3 region is CASSENPVRSYEQYF. CDR3 bases: TGTGCCAGCAGTGAAAATCCGGTTAGATCTTACGAGCAGTACTTC.

This clonotype was counted only a few times. The chain employs TRBV9 and TRBJ2-3; 10 bases fit TRBD2. Per the germline V gene, CDR1 is SGDLS and CDR2 is YYNGEE. The V and J ends lost 4 bases and 4 bases, in that order; junction bases with no gene match: 9. The CDR3 contains 16 residues. CDR3 region: CASSFLSGGAADTQYF. As DNA, the CDR3 is TGTGCCAGCAGCTTCTTGAGCGGGGGGGCTGCAGATACGCAGTATTTT.

The chain couples TRBV4-1 to TRBJ2-7; D is perhaps TRBD1 or TRBD2 (5 bases each). V lost 4 bases to trimming and J lost 2 bases, with 15 bases between them. Per the germline V gene, CDR1 is MGHRA and CDR2 is YSYEKL. This CDR3 contains 15 residues. The CDR3 is CASSLPERGPYEQYF. The CDR3 DNA reads as TGCGCCAGCAGCCTCCCCGAAAGGGGACCCTACGAGCAGTACTTC.

V and J are TRBV5-1 and TRBJ1-1, with D possibly being TRBD1 (6 bases). The V gene lost 3 bases and the J gene lost 5 bases, with 11 bases spanning the gap. Per the germline V gene, CDR1 is SGHRS and CDR2 is YFSETQ. This CDR3 comprises 13 residues. CDR3 in amino acids: CASSSGTPTEAFF. Here the CDR3 DNA reads TGCGCCAGCAGCTCAGGGACACCGACTGAAGCTTTCTTT.

This clonotype was picked up many times. The chain couples TRBV5-1 to TRBJ2-3; D call uncertain. The CDR3 extends over 13 amino acids. Germline CDR1 reads SGHRS; CDR2 reads YFSETQ. The V and J ends lost 2 bases and 2 bases respectively, with 6 bases between them. CDR3 in DNA: TGCGCCAGCAGCTTCGACAACACAGATACGCAGTATTTT. Its protein is CASSFDNTDTQYF.